These T cell receptor beta chains were read from a single sample in a study of cytomegalovirus exposure and HLA in healthy donors. Some clones are missing from TCRdb's copy, which holds only in-frame ones; the method was immunoSEQ multiplex PCR. Of around 65,000 clones in the sample, 68% are singletons; the top ten hold less than 20%. The specimen sequenced was PBMCs. The receptor set was obtained from a man aged 35-49 years in good health and CMV-seropositive. The CDR3 runs from the conserved cysteine through the conserved F or W. The D gene is left open where the match is weak. Size tells how often a clone was seen (once, few, many) or the class of an expanded clone, and some rows leave it out.

- | TRBJ1-6 | - | TRBV29-1 | CSVRRGDYNSPLHF | TGCAGCGTTCGGAGGGGAGATTATAATTCACCCCTCCACTTT
TRBD2 | TRBJ2-3 | - | TRBV9 | CASSEQREWTDTQYF | TGTGCCAGCAGCGAGCAGCGGGAGTGGACAGATACGCAGTATTTT
- | TRBJ2-7 | - | TRBV28 | CASRGTGYEQYF | TGTGCCAGCAGAGGTACAGGGTACGAGCAGTACTTC
TRBD2 | TRBJ2-7 | - | TRBV9 | CASSVSSGGGSYEQYF | TGTGCCAGCAGCGTCTCTAGCGGGGGGGGATCCTACGAGCAGTACTTC
TRBD1 | TRBJ1-2 | - | TRBV5-1 | CASSSPGQGIRDYGYTF | TGCGCCAGCAGCTCGCCGGGACAGGGGATACGGGACTATGGCTACACCTTC
- | TRBJ2-5 | - | TRBV5-1 | CASSLARAQSYQETQYF | TGCGCCAGCAGCTTGGCCAGGGCCCAGTCCTACCAAGAGACCCAGTACTTC
TRBD2 | TRBJ2-5 | - | TRBV2 | CASNGGRAGETQYF | TGTGCCAGCAATGGCGGGAGGGCCGGAGAGACCCAGTACTTC
TRBD1 | TRBJ1-5 | - | TRBV7-2 | CASSWGTGGGQPQHF | TGTGCCAGCAGCTGGGGGACAGGGGGAGGTCAGCCCCAGCATTTT
TRBD1 | TRBJ2-5 | - | TRBV29-1 | CSVGTVQETQYF | TGCAGCGTCGGGACAGTTCAAGAGACCCAGTACTTC
TRBD2 | TRBJ2-1 | - | TRBV7-9 | CASSNPSGRASEQFF | TGTGCCAGCAGCAACCCTAGCGGGAGGGCCTCTGAGCAGTTCTTC
- | TRBJ2-7 | - | TRBV6-4 | CASSDFVGSGHLYEQYF | TGTGCCAGCAGTGACTTCGTAGGGTCAGGGCACCTCTACGAGCAGTACTTC
- | TRBJ2-1 | - | TRBV7-9 | CASSLDTYNEQFF | TGTGCCAGCAGCTTGGACACCTACAATGAGCAGTTCTTC
- | TRBJ2-3 | - | TRBV7-3 | CASSLNGHSTDTQYF | TGTGCCAGCAGCTTAAACGGACACAGCACAGATACGCAGTATTTT
- | TRBJ1-1 | - | TRBV10-3 | CAISESRTEAFF | TGTGCCATCAGTGAGTCGAGGACTGAAGCTTTCTTT
- | TRBJ2-7 | few | TRBV7-2 | CASSLTQGSYEQYF | TGTGCCAGCAGCTTAACGCAGGGATCCTACGAGCAGTACTTC
- | TRBJ1-1 | few | TRBV6-4 | CASSVEMNTEAFF | TGTGCCAGCAGTGTTGAGATGAACACTGAAGCTTTCTTT
TRBD2 | TRBJ2-3 | - | TRBV9 | CASSPSSGSTDTQYF | TGTGCCAGCAGCCCTTCTAGCGGAAGCACAGATACGCAGTATTTT
- | TRBJ1-2 | - | TRBV5-1 | CASSLVEKEDYGYTF | TGCGCCAGCAGCTTGGTTGAAAAAGAGGACTATGGCTACACCTTC
TRBD1 | TRBJ2-1 | - | TRBV27 | CASSSPGQGTYNEQFF | TGTGCCAGCAGTTCCCCGGGACAGGGAACCTACAATGAGCAGTTCTTC
- | TRBJ1-2 | - | TRBV6-6 | CASSSLDSRNYGYTF | TGTGCCAGCAGTTCCTTGGACAGCCGTAACTATGGCTACACCTTC
TRBD2 | TRBJ2-2 | - | TRBV2 | CASSELTSEAGELFF | TGTGCCAGCAGTGAACTAACTAGCGAAGCCGGGGAGCTGTTTTTT
- | TRBJ1-1 | - | TRBV5-1 | CASSLAGAGPEAFF | TGCGCCAGCAGCTTGGCCGGTGCGGGACCTGAAGCTTTCTTT
- | TRBJ1-5 | - | TRBV5-1 | CASSRGAGGGPQHF | TGCGCCAGCAGTCGGGGGGCGGGTGGAGGTCCCCAGCATTTT
- | TRBJ2-7 | - | TRBV7-8 | CASSSPGTSYEQYF | TGTGCCAGCAGCTCCCCCGGGACTTCCTACGAGCAGTACTTC
TRBD2 | TRBJ2-5 | - | TRBV7-2 | CASSSGTSGETETQYF | TGTGCCAGCAGCTCGGGGACTAGCGGGGAGACGGAGACCCAGTACTTC
- | TRBJ2-3 | few | TRBV10-3 | CAISVVRVDTQYF | TGTGCCATCAGTGTTGTGAGAGTTGATACGCAGTATTTT
TRBD2 | TRBJ2-1 | - | TRBV9 | CASSVGTIYNEQFF | TGTGCCAGCAGCGTCGGGACTATATACAATGAGCAGTTCTTC
- | TRBJ1-2 | - | TRBV27 | CASSSRTAGYTF | TGTGCCAGCAGTTCTCGGACAGCTGGCTACACCTTC
- | TRBJ1-2 | few | TRBV27 | CASSLSRRSYGYTF | TGTGCCAGCAGTTTATCACGACGGAGCTATGGCTACACCTTC
- | TRBJ1-1 | - | TRBV19 | CASKKNNAGTEAFF | TGTGCCAGTAAGAAGAACAACGCGGGCACTGAAGCTTTCTTT
- | TRBJ2-2 | - | TRBV7-9 | CASSPLSGLVTGELFF | TGTGCCAGCAGCCCTCTCAGCGGGTTGGTCACCGGGGAGCTGTTTTTT
- | TRBJ2-5 | - | TRBV10-3 | CAISESPRGETQYF | TGTGCCATCAGTGAGTCCCCGAGGGGGGAGACCCAGTACTTC
TRBD2 | TRBJ2-3 | - | TRBV7-2 | CASRPPLAGEQNTQYF | TGTGCCAGCAGGCCACCCTTAGCGGGAGAACAGAATACGCAGTATTTT
- | TRBJ2-5 | few | TRBV2 | CASSVQEQETQYF | TGTGCCAGCAGCGTACAGGAGCAAGAGACCCAGTACTTC
TRBD2 | TRBJ2-7 | - | TRBV30 | CALGGFHEQYF | TGTGCCCTGGGAGGGTTTCACGAGCAGTACTTC
- | TRBJ2-2 | - | TRBV2 | CASKVAANTGELFF | TGTGCCAGCAAGGTAGCGGCGAACACCGGGGAGCTGTTTTTT
TRBD2 | TRBJ2-1 | - | TRBV4-3 | CASSQVPTSGGVNEQFF | TGCGCCAGCAGCCAAGTTCCGACTAGCGGGGGGGTTAATGAGCAGTTCTTC
TRBD1 | TRBJ1-1 | few | TRBV6-6 | CASSGTGGAITEAFF | TGTGCCAGCAGTGGGACAGGGGGCGCGATCACTGAAGCTTTCTTT
TRBD2 | TRBJ2-2 | - | TRBV5-8 | CASSLRLAVPGELFF | TGTGCCAGCAGCTTAAGACTAGCAGTGCCAGGGGAGCTGTTTTTT
TRBD2 | TRBJ2-1 | - | TRBV6-5 | CASEPLADDNEQFF | TGTGCCAGCGAGCCCCTAGCGGATGACAATGAGCAGTTCTTC
TRBD2 | TRBJ2-7 | - | TRBV14 | CASSRGLAFEQYF | TGTGCCAGCAGCCGCGGACTAGCCTTCGAGCAGTACTTC
- | TRBJ2-5 | - | TRBV10-3 | CAIRVEGEGTQYF | TGTGCCATCAGGGTGGAAGGAGAGGGGACCCAGTACTTC
TRBD1 | TRBJ1-4 | - | TRBV10-3 | CAISETTGVDEKLFF | TGTGCCATCAGTGAGACTACAGGGGTGGATGAAAAACTGTTTTTT
- | TRBJ2-2 | - | TRBV5-4 | CASSWGRDLTGELFF | TGTGCCAGCAGCTGGGGCAGGGACTTGACCGGGGAGCTGTTTTTT
TRBD2 | TRBJ2-5 | - | TRBV7-2 | CASSPGLARQETQYF | TGTGCCAGCAGCCCCGGACTAGCCCGGCAAGAGACCCAGTACTTC